The next 15 T cell receptor beta chains were all read from a single sample in a study of cytomegalovirus exposure and HLA in healthy donors (dated by TCRdb to between 2016 and 2019). The protocol used for the library was the immunoSEQ multiplex PCR assay. A mixture of 60 forward primers for TCR Vbeta segments and 13 reverse primers for TCR Jbeta segments was used in the multiplex PCR. The table was pulled from immuneACCESS by TCRdb, which kept in-frame rearrangements only. Such tables lose some clones; where checked, under half of the loss comes from unresolved V genes, and the rest has no known cause. The sample profile shows some 180,000 clones; 75% to 85% of them were found once. The ten largest clones represent around 1.5% of the sample. The sequencing sample was made of PBMCs. These receptors were taken from a man aged 18 to 35 in good health and CMV-seronegative.

This clone showed up just once. The J gene is TRBJ2-1, the V gene TRBV10-3; TRBD2 aligns across 7 bases. The junction had 4 bases not matched to a gene; V was cut back by 3 bases and J by 5 bases. CDR3 length equals 14 residues. CDR1 is ENHRY, CDR2 SYGVKD, per germline. The CDR3 DNA reads TGTGCCATCAGTGAATCGGGGGGAAACAATGAGCAGTTCTTC. This translates into CAISESGGNNEQFF.

The CDR3 here is CASSFRGRSVDEQFF. Here the CDR3 DNA reads TGCGCCAGCAGCTTCAGGGGGCGGTCTGTGGATGAGCAGTTCTTC. J is TRBJ2-1 and V is TRBV5-1, with 8 bases matching TRBD1. The CDR3 is 15 amino acids. Trimming at V came to 2 bases and at J to 8 bases, leaving 9 bases not matched to a gene. Germline-derived CDR1 and CDR2 are SGHRS and YFSETQ.

The chain combines TRBV6-5 with TRBJ1-2, with a tentative D call TRBD1 (6 bases). This CDR3 is 12 amino acids long. The germline V gene encodes CDR1 MNHEY and CDR2 SVGAGI. Trimming left V 6 bases short and J 8 bases short, with 13 bases between. As DNA, the CDR3 is TGTGCCAGCAGCCAACACAGGGAAGGCTACACCTTC. Its protein product is CASSQHREGYTF.

Here the CDR3 DNA reads TGCAGTGCTAGTGGGACAGTCGGCTACACCTTC. Its protein is CSASGTVGYTF. The chain carries TRBV20-1 and TRBJ1-2, with TRBD1 matching over 7 bases. CDR1 is DFQATT and CDR2 is SNEGSKA in the germline V gene (reference sequence). V lost 3 bases, J lost 8 bases, and 3 bases stayed unmatched. The CDR3 runs to 11 residues.

The J gene is TRBJ2-6, the V gene TRBV27; a possible D gene is TRBD2 (6 bases). The CDR3 length is 15 residues. Germline V CDR1 and CDR2: MNHEY, SMNVEV (reference sequence). The V end was cut by 9 bases, the J end by 4 bases, with 16 bases between. The CDR3 sequence is CASSRTLAGANVLTF. The CDR3, as DNA: TGTGCCAGTTCTCGAACACTAGCCGGGGCCAACGTCCTGACTTTC. The entire variable domain, with the rest obtained from reference TRBV27 and TRBJ2-6, is as follows: EAQVTQNPRYLITVTGKKLTVTCSQNMNHEYMSWYRQDPGLGLRQIYYSMNVEVTDKGDVPEGYKVSRKEKRNFPLILESPSPNQTSLYFCASSRTLAGANVLTFGAGSRLTVL.

The chain uses TRBV27 and TRBJ2-7; 9 bases fit TRBD2. Germline V gene data show CDR1 as MNHEY and CDR2 as SMNVEV (reference sequence). CDR3 length equals 16 residues. Germline trimming cut 3 bases from V and 1 base from J; bases unmatched to any gene: 7. CDR3 nucleotides: TGTGCCAGCAGTTTCCCGGAACTAGCGGGTTCCTACGAGCAGTACTTC. Encoded protein: CASSFPELAGSYEQYF.

In this sample, this clone turned up a few times. V is TRBV6-1 and J is TRBJ2-1; 10 bases fit TRBD2. This CDR3 has 15 amino acids. The germline V gene has CDR1 MNHNS and CDR2 SASEGT. J lost 4 bases, V lost 7 bases, and 7 bases had no gene match. This chain's CDR3 is CASTLSGGEYNEQFF. The CDR3 DNA reads TGTGCCAGCACCCTAAGCGGGGGGGAATACAATGAGCAGTTCTTC.

The rearrangement joins TRBV6-1 to TRBJ2-7; possible D gene TRBD2, 6 bases. Trimming left V 4 bases short and J 3 bases short, with 13 bases between. Germline V gene sequence: CDR1 MNHNS, CDR2 SASEGT. CDR3 length: 14 amino acids. CDR3 coding DNA: TGTGCCAGCAGTGGCAAGGGACTTGTCTACGAGCAGTACTTC. As protein: CASSGKGLVYEQYF.

The chain uses TRBV7-9 and TRBJ1-6, with a tentative D call TRBD1 (6 bases). Trimming stripped 2 bases from V and 2 bases from J, with 7 bases between. Germline CDR1 reads SEHNR; CDR2 reads FQNEAQ (reference sequence). This CDR3 has 15 amino acids. CDR3 nucleotide sequence: TGTGCCAGCAGCTTAAGGGGGACCTATAATTCACCCCTCCACTTT. This codes for CASSLRGTYNSPLHF.

The rearrangement joins TRBV2 to TRBJ1-5; tentative D call: TRBD1 (6 bases). This CDR3 has 15 amino acids. V dropped 2 bases and J dropped 3 bases, with 11 bases sitting between them. Per the germline V gene, CDR1 is SNHLY and CDR2 is FYNNEI. The CDR3 sequence: CASSEPTGTNQPQHF. In DNA, the CDR3 is TGTGCCAGCAGTGAACCGACAGGAACCAATCAGCCCCAGCATTTT.

The rearrangement uses TRBV28 and TRBJ1-5; 7 nucleotides match TRBD1. CDR3 size: 13 residues. Per germline, CDR1 MDHEN and CDR2 SYDVKM. The V gene end was trimmed by 6 bases and the J gene end by 6 bases; junction bases not matched to a gene: 5. The CDR3 DNA reads TGTGCCAGCAGGAAACAGGGGCGTCAGCCCCAGCATTTT. It encodes CASRKQGRQPQHF.

J is TRBJ2-1 and V is TRBV5-1, with D perhaps matching TRBD2 (6 bases). The germline gives CDR1 SGHRS, CDR2 YFSETQ. The V and J ends lost 0 bases and 5 bases respectively, with 9 bases between them. The CDR3 length is 14 residues. The CDR3 nucleotides read TGCGCCAGCAGCTTGGTCCAGCGGGACAATGAGCAGTTCTTC. This sequence encodes CASSLVQRDNEQFF.

This clone turned up a few times. This chain joins TRBV27 and TRBJ1-5; 8 positions agree with TRBD1. V gave up 10 bases and J gave up 6 bases; unmatched junction bases: 8. Germline loops: CDR1 MNHEY, CDR2 SMNVEV (reference sequence). This CDR3 region has 13 residues. Here the CDR3 DNA reads TGTGCCACCAGGCCGGACAGGGCTCAGCCCCAGCATTTT. It specifies CATRPDRAQPQHF.

This clone was seen a handful of times. The V call is TRBV4-1, the J call TRBJ2-3, with D possibly being TRBD2 (5 bases). This CDR3 is 18 amino acids long. Germline V gene lookup returns CDR1 MGHRA and CDR2 YSYEKL. Trimming cost V 0 bases and J 2 bases, with 18 bases left between them. As DNA, the CDR3 is TGCGCCAGCAGCCAAGAAAAGGGTGGCGGGTGGGCCACAGATACGCAGTATTTT. This gives the protein CASSQEKGGGWATDTQYF.

This chain links TRBV11-2 with TRBJ1-2; D not resolved. Germline assignment: CDR1 SGHAT and CDR2 FQNNGV. The length of the CDR3 is 15 residues. V dropped 0 bases and J dropped 1 base, with 9 bases sitting between them. The DNA for the CDR3 is TGTGCCAGCAGCTTAGACGGGGAGATTAACTATGGCTACACCTTC. It is translated as CASSLDGEINYGYTF. Full variable domain (missing parts from reference TRBV11-2 and TRBJ1-2): EAGVAQSPRYKIIEKRQSVAFWCNPISGHATLYWYQQILGQGPKLLIQFQNNGVVDDSQLPKDRFSAERLKGVDSTLKIQPAKLEDSAVYLCASSLDGEINYGYTFGSGTRLTVV.